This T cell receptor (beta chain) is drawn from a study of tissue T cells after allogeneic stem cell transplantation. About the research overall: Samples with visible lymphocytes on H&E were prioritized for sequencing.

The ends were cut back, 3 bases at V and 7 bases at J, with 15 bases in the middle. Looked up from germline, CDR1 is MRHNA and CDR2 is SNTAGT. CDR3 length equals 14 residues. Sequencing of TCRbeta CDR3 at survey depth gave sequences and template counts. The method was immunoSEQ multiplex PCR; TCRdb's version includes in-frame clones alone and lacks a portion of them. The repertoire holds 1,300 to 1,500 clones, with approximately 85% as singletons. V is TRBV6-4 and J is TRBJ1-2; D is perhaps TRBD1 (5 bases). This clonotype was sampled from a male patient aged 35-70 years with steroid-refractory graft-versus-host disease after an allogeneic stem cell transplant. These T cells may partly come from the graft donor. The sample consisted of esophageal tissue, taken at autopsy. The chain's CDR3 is CASSEGRGYGGYTF. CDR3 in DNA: TGTGCCAGCAGTGAAGGGAGGGGATACGGTGGCTACACCTTC.